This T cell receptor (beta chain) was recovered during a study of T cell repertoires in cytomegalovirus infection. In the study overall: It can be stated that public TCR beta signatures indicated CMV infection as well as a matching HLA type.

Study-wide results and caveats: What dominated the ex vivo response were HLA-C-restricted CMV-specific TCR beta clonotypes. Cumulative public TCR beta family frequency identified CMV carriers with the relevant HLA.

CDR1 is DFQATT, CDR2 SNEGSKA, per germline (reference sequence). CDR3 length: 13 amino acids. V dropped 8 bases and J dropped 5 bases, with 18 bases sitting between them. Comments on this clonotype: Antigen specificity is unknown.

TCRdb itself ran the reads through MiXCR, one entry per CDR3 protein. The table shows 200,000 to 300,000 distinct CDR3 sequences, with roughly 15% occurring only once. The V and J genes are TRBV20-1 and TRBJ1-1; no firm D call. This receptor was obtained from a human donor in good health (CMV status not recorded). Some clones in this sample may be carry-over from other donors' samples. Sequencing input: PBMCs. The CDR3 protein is CSTPSLRKTEAFF. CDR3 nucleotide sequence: TGCAGTACTCCCTCATTAAGAAAAACTGAAGCTTTCTTT.